This TCR beta chain was sequenced during a study of blood T cell repertoires in COVID-19. Overall study context: Some COVID-19 samples were acute and others convalescent; all came from the United States, Italy and Spain. The cDNA or gDNA used as material had been derived from T cells, B-cell-depleted T cells, or PBMCs.

As processed by the authors: Reference gene primer amplification yielded estimated nucleated cell counts. Generated by immunoSEQ multiplex PCR, the TCRdb table keeps only in-frame clones and is missing some. The D gene and trimming were derived from the DNA, and the V and J assignments and clone size from that table. The sample has some 330,000 clones; 85% to 90% are singletons. Germline V gene sequence: CDR1 LGHDT, CDR2 YNNKEL (reference sequence). The V gene lost 1 base and the J gene lost 1 base, with 4 bases spanning the gap. This CDR3 contains 13 residues. V is TRBV3-1 (or the pseudogene TRBV3-2) and J is TRBJ1-1; D remains unclear. The sample taken for sequencing was peripheral blood. This sequence was found in a woman aged 45 to 65 with active or convalescent COVID-19. The CDR3 reads CASSQVGNTEAFF. CDR3 in DNA: TGTGCCAGCAGCCAAGTCGGGAACACTGAAGCTTTCTTT.